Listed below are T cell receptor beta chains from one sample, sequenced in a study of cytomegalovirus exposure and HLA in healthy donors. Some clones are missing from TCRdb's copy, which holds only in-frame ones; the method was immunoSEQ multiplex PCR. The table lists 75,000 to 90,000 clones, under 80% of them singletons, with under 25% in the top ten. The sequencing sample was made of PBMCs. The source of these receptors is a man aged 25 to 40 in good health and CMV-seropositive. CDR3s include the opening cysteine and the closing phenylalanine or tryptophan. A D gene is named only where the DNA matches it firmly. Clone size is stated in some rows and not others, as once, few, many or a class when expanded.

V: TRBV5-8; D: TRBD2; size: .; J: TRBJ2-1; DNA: TGTGCCAGCAGCTTGGGACTAGCATACAATGAGCAGTTCTTC; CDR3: CASSLGLAYNEQFF
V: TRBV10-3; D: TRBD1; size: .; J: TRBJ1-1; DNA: TGTGCCATCAGCCGACAGGGAAAAGACACTGAAGCTTTCTTT; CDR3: CAISRQGKDTEAFF
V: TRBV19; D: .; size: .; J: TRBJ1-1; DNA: TGTGCCAGTAGTTTACGCACAGGGACGGGTACTGAAGCTTTCTTT; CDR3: CASSLRTGTGTEAFF
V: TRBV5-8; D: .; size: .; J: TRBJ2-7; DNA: TGTGCCAGCAGCTTGGAGACGGGAGCGGGCGAGCAGTACTTC; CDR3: CASSLETGAGEQYF
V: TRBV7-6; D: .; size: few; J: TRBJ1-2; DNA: TGTGCCAGCAGCCTCGGAGGGACTAACTATGGCTACACCTTC; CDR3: CASSLGGTNYGYTF
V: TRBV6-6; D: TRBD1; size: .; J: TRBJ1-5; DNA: TGTTCTCACAGGGGGGGCAGCAATCAGCCCCAGCATTTT; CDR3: CSHRGGSNQPQHF
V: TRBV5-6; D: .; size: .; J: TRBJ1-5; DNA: TGTGCCAGCAGCTTGTTTTCGGGGAACAATCAGCCCCAGCATTTT; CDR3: CASSLFSGNNQPQHF
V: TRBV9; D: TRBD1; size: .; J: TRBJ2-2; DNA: TGTGCCAGCAGCCCCCGGACAGGGAACCGCCCAGCCGGGGAGCTGTTTTTT; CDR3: CASSPRTGNRPAGELFF
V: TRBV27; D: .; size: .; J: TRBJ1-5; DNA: TGTGCCAGCAGTCCCCATTTGAGGGTCAGCAATCAGCCCCAGCATTTT; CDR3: CASSPHLRVSNQPQHF
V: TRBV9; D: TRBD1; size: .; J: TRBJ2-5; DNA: TGTGCCAGCAGCGTCCGGGACAGAAGTCGGGAGACCCAGTACTTC; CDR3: CASSVRDRSRETQYF
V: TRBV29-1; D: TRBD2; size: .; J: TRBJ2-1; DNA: TGCAGCGTTCTTCCACTAGCGGGCTACAATGAGCAGTTCTTC; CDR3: CSVLPLAGYNEQFF
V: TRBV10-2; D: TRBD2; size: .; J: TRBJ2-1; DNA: TGCGCCAGCAGGGGGACTAGCGGGGACAAATACAATGAGCAGTTCTTC; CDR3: CASRGTSGDKYNEQFF
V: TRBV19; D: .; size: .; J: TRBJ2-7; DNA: TGTGCCAGTAAAGCGGGTGGTCTGGCCTACGAGCAGTACTTC; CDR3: CASKAGGLAYEQYF
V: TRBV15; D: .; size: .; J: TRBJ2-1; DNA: TGTGCCACCAGCAGAGAAGAGGGTATCGACAATGAGCAGTTCTTC; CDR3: CATSREEGIDNEQFF
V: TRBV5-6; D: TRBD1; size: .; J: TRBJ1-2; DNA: TGTGCCAGCAGCCCCGGGACAGGGAGTACCTATGGCTACACCTTC; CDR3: CASSPGTGSTYGYTF
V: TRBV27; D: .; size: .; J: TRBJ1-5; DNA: TGTGCCAGCAGTTCCCTTTATATCAGGGGCAATCAGCCCCAGCATTTT; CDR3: CASSSLYIRGNQPQHF
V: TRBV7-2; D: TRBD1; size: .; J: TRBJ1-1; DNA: TGTGCCAGCAGCCTGGGACAGATGAACACTGAAGCTTTCTTT; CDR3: CASSLGQMNTEAFF
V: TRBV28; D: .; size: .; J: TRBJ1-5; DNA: TGTGCCAGCAGTCTTAACACAGCGGCAGGCCAGCCCCAGCATTTT; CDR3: CASSLNTAAGQPQHF
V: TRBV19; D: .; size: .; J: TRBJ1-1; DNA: TGTGCCAGTAGTATAAATGGGGCATTAGGGAACACTGAAGCTTTCTTT; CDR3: CASSINGALGNTEAFF
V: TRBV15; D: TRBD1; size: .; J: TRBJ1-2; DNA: TGTGCCACCAGCGGGGGACAGGGGATCATAGTGAGTGGCTACACCTTC; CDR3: CATSGGQGIIVSGYTF
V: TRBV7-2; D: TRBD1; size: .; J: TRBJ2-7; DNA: TGTGCCAGCAGCCCCAGGACAGGAGCAACCTACGAGCAGTACTTC; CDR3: CASSPRTGATYEQYF
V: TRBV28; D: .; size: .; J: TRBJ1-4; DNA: TGTGCCAGCAGTTCCCGACTGTCTAATGAAAAACTGTTTTTT; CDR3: CASSSRLSNEKLFF
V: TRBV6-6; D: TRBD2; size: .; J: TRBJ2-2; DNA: TGTGCCAGCAGTTTACCGGGAGGAGGGACCGGGGAGCTGTTTTTT; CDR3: CASSLPGGGTGELFF
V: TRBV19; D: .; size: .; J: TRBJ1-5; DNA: TGTGCCAGTAGTATACCAGGTAGGCAGCCCCAGCATTTT; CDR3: CASSIPGRQPQHF
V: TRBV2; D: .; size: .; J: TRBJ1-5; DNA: TGTGCCAGCAGGGGTCAGAGGGATCAGCCCCAGCATTTT; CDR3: CASRGQRDQPQHF
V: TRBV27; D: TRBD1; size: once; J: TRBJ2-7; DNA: TGTGCCAGCAGTTCCGGGACAGGGGGTTCCTACGAGCAGTACTTC; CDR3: CASSSGTGGSYEQYF
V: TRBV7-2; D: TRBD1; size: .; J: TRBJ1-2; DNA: TGTGCCAGCAGCTCCGCTCGGGACAGGTACTATGGCTACACCTTC; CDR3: CASSSARDRYYGYTF
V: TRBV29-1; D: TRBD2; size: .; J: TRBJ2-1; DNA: TGCAGCGCCATAGCGGGGGGTCCCTACAATGAGCAGTTCTTC; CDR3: CSAIAGGPYNEQFF
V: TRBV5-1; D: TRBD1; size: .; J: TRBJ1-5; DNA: TGCGCCAGCAGCTTGCTAGGGACAGGGGGTCAGCCCCAGCATTTT; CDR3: CASSLLGTGGQPQHF
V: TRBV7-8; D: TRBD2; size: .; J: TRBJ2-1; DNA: TGTGCCAGCAGCTTAGCGGGGGCTAGCGGGAGGGCCCATGAGCAGTTCTTC; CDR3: CASSLAGASGRAHEQFF
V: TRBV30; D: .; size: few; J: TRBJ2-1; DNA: TGTGCCTGGACGGGGAGCTCCTACAATGAGCAGTTCTTC; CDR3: CAWTGSSYNEQFF
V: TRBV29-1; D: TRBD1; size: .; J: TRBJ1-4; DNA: TGCAGCGCCAGACAGGGGGATGAAAAACTGTTTTTT; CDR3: CSARQGDEKLFF
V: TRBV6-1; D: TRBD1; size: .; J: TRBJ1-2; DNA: TGTGCCAGCCGGACAGGGGTTGGTAACTATGGCTACACCTTC; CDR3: CASRTGVGNYGYTF
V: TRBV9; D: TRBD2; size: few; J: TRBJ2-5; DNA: TGTGCCAGCAGCGTAGAGGCTAGCGGAGCCCCGGGGCAAGAGACCCAGTACTTC; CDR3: CASSVEASGAPGQETQYF
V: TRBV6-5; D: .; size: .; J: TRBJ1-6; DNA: TGTGCCAGCAGTTCTCAGGGGAATAATTCACCCCTCCACTTT; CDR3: CASSSQGNNSPLHF
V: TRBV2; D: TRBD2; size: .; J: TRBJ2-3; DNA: TGTGCCAGCAGTGCACCTAGCGGGGCCAGCACAGATACGCAGTATTTT; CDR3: CASSAPSGASTDTQYF
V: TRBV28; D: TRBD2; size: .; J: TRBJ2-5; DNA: TGTGCCGGAGGGGGCGGGAGGGAGGTAGAGACCCAGTACTTC; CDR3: CAGGGGREVETQYF
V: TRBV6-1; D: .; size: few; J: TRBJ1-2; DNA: TGTGCCAGCAGCGAGGCAGGGTCCCCTAGATATGGCTACACCTTC; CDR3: CASSEAGSPRYGYTF
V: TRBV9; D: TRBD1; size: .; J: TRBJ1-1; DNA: TGTGCCAGCAGCGTACAGGGGGAGGCCACTGAAGCTTTCTTT; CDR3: CASSVQGEATEAFF
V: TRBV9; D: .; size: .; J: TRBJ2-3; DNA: TGTGCCAGCAGCGTACACACTACCGGCACAGATACGCAGTATTTT; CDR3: CASSVHTTGTDTQYF
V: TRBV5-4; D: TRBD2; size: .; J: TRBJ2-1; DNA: TGTGCCAGCAGACTAGCGGGAGGGTCCTCCTACAATGAGCAGTTCTTC; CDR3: CASRLAGGSSYNEQFF
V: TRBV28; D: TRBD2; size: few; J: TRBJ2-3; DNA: TGTGCCAGCAGCGCCCCTAGCGGGGGGCGGGATACGCAGTATTTT; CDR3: CASSAPSGGRDTQYF
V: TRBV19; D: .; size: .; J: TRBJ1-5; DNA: TGTGCCAGTAGTACCGACAGGAAAAATCAGCCCCAGCATTTT; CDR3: CASSTDRKNQPQHF
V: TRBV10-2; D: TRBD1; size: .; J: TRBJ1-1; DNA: TGCGCCAGCAGTGTGACAGGGATGAACACTGAAGCTTTCTTT; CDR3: CASSVTGMNTEAFF
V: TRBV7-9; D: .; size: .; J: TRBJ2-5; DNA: TGTGCCAGCAGCTTAAGTCTATCAGGGCGGGAGACCCAGTACTTC; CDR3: CASSLSLSGRETQYF
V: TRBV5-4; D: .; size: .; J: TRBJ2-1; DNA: TGTGCCAGCAGCGTAGAGTACAATGAGCAGTTCTTC; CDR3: CASSVEYNEQFF
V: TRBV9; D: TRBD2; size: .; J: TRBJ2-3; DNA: TGTGCCAGCAGCGTCCTAGGGCCGAGCGGGGCAGATACGCAGTATTTT; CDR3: CASSVLGPSGADTQYF
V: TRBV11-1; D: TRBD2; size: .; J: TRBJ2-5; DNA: TGTGCCAGCAGCTCGACTAGCGGAGAGACCCAGTACTTC; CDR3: CASSSTSGETQYF
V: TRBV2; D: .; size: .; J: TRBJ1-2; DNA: TGTGCCAGCAGTGAACTTGGGGGGGCGCTTGGCTACACCTTC; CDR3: CASSELGGALGYTF
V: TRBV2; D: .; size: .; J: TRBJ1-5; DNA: TGTGCCAGCAGCTCCGGGTCAAACTCGGGCAATCAGCCCCAGCATTTT; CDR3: CASSSGSNSGNQPQHF
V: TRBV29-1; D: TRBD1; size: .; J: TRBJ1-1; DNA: TGCAGCGCCGACAGGGTTGGCACTGAAGCTTTCTTT; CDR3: CSADRVGTEAFF
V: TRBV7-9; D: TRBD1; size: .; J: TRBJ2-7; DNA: TGTGCCAGCAGCCTAGACGGGACAGGGGTCTACGAGCAGTACTTC; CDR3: CASSLDGTGVYEQYF
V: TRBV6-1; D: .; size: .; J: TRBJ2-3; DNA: TGTGCCAGCAAGACAGGACTGAGCACAGATACGCAGTATTTT; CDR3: CASKTGLSTDTQYF
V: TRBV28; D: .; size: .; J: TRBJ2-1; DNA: TGTGCCAGCAGTCTCCTCCGGGACTACAATGAGCAGTTCTTC; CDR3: CASSLLRDYNEQFF
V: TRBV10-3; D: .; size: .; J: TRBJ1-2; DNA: TGTGCCATCAGGTCGTCAGGGAACTCTAACTATGGCTACACCTTC; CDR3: CAIRSSGNSNYGYTF
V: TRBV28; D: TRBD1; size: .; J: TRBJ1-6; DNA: TGTGCCAGCAGCTCCCGATGGACAGGGGGTTATAATTCACCCCTCCACTTT; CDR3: CASSSRWTGGYNSPLHF
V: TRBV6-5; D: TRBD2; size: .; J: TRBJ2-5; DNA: TGTGCCACGTTAGCGGGAGGTATGGCGACCCAGTACTTC; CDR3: CATLAGGMATQYF
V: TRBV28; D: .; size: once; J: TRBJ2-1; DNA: TGTGCCAGCAGAATCCCGGACTCCTTTGGGAACAATGAGCAGTTCTTC; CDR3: CASRIPDSFGNNEQFF